This T cell receptor beta chain came from a study of blood T cell repertoires in COVID-19 (dated by TCRdb to about 2020). About the full investigation: Samples covering the acute and convalescent phases of COVID-19 were provided by collaborators in the United States, Italy and Spain. The material from the prospective study consisted of cDNA or gDNA derived from T cells, B-cell-depleted T cells, or PBMCs. The repertoires were released in a freely available public database intended as a resource for research on the immune response to SARS-CoV-2. Where available, HLA class I and class II types were taken from metadata supplied by the sample provider and were not determined by assay-based typing. The dataset comprised deeply sampled blood TCRbeta repertoires from subjects exposed to, actively infected with, or recovered from COVID-19. Nearly every sample came with metadata listing a de-identified subject ID, COVID-19 status, age in years and sex. The samples were drawn from the first 160 participants of the ongoing ImmuneRACE study and from 1,254 subjects provided by 6 global collaborators. Overall study results and their limits: Clinical and demographic metadata were provided uncurated, with the amount varying by source and participant.

TCRbeta CDR3 regions were amplified from genomic DNA using the immunoSEQ Assay, a bias-controlled multiplex PCR. Concerning the study's data processing: The number of nucleated cells in each sample was estimated from the amplification of reference gene primers within the assay. To quantify the absolute abundance of each unique TCRbeta CDR3 rearrangement, sequence reads were collapsed and filtered. For each sample, productive Simpson clonality was calculated as the square root of Simpson's diversity index across productive rearrangements. Entries here come from immuneACCESS through TCRdb and include only in-frame sequences with V and J called. Some clones fail to appear in such tables; in the studies checked, an unresolved V gene covers under half of the shortfall, and the cause of the remainder is unknown. The DNA gave D and trimming, while V, J and clone size come from that table. The sample table records 180,000 or so clones; 80% to 90% of these occur just once. The top ten hold about 3.3% of the sample.

Comments on this clone: Its target antigen remains unknown. Per-base qualities were not stored, and no clone one base away is much larger.

The collaborating institutions used their own protocols to collect whole blood in K2EDTA tubes. Collaborator samples were shipped for TCRbeta analysis as frozen whole blood, isolated PBMCs, or DNA extracted from either sample type. The germline V gene provides CDR1 KGHDR and CDR2 SFDVKD. Counted from cysteine to phenylalanine, this CDR3 has 14 amino acids. Just the 42-base CDR3 DNA is kept, in frame starting at base 1. Trimming costs V 3 bases and J 0 bases, and their ends lie 5 bases apart. This receptor was obtained from a man aged 55-75 years with acute or convalescent COVID-19. The chain couples TRBV24-1 to TRBJ1-5, with the identity of the D gene unclear. Sequencing used peripheral blood. Read as DNA, the sequence is TGTGCCACCAGTGATGTTTATAGCAATCAGCCCCAGCATTTT. This encodes CATSDVYSNQPQHF.